The TCR beta chain described here comes from a study of OX40 agonist ivuxolimab in advanced cancers. Study outcomes and limitations: The authors also found low normalized T-cell clonal expansion in some nonresponders. Low clonal expansion, among the lowest seen, marked partial responders at 0.1-3.0 mg/kg.

Data came from immunoSEQ multiplex PCR; TCRdb stores just in-frame clones and leaves some out. Of about 68,000 clones in the sample, 80% to 95% were seen once. This clone was observed once. What it binds is not known. The sample consisted of CD4+ or CD8+ T cells sorted from blood, taken in a trial of the OX40 agonist ivuxolimab. The receptor's source is an adult with an advanced solid tumor such as melanoma, head and neck, liver or kidney cancer.

DNA of the CDR3: TGTGCCAGCTCACTCCTAGAGAAGCCCAATGAGCAGTTCTTC. Translating it yields CASSLLEKPNEQFF. V usage is TRBV18 and J usage is TRBJ2-1; D gene unclear. The length of the CDR3 is 14 residues. The germline CDR1 and CDR2 sequences are KGHSH and LQKENI. V lost 4 bases and J lost 6, with 13 bases in between.